This entry concerns a single TCR beta chain. The data were obtained in a study of shared T cell receptors in the human thymus. The data were produced by immunoSEQ multiplex PCR, yet TCRdb's version contains in-frame clones alone and is incomplete. The sample has hundreds of thousands of clones, approximately 95% seen once; the top ten hold approximately 0.02%. The CDR3 consists of 14 residues. Germline V CDR1 and CDR2: MNHEY, SVGAGI. The J segment lost 3 bases and the V segment lost 5 bases, leaving 4 bases of the junction unmatched. The sequenced sample consisted of thymocytes. This chain uses TRBV6-5 with TRBJ2-7; 10 positions agree with TRBD1. This clonotype was obtained from a human donor. CDR3 in DNA: TGTGCCAGCAGTAACCGGGACAGGGGCTACGAGCAGTACTTC. Its protein is CASSNRDRGYEQYF.